The source of this T cell receptor beta chain is a study of OX40 agonist ivuxolimab in advanced cancers. Clones were read by immunoSEQ multiplex PCR, and TCRdb kept only the in-frame ones, dropping some. Of some 55,000 clones listed, approximately 84% are singletons. The CDR3 is 9 amino acids. The germline V gene has CDR1 DFQATT and CDR2 SNEGSKA (reference sequence). Notes on this clone: One end of the junction varies from germline; a read error may be responsible.

The chain uses TRBV20-1 and TRBJ1-2; D remains ambiguous. The sequenced sample was CD4+ or CD8+ T cells sorted from blood, obtained in a trial of the OX40 agonist ivuxolimab. This receptor was identified in an adult with an advanced solid tumor such as melanoma, head and neck, liver or kidney cancer. Here the CDR3 DNA reads TGCAGTGCTAGAGACCGCGTCCCCTTC. It specifies CSARDRVPF.